Following are 30 T cell receptor beta chains from one sample sequenced in a study of blood T cell repertoires in COVID-19. The protocol was immunoSEQ multiplex PCR, while the TCRdb copy is restricted to in-frame clones and leaves out a portion. The data show roughly 56,000 clones, almost 90% seen once. Sequencing was performed on peripheral blood. These receptors were collected from a man aged 55 to 69 with active COVID-19.

This chain joins TRBV15 and TRBJ2-7; the D gene is possibly TRBD1 (6 bases). The CDR3 is 14 amino acids. Germline CDR1 is LNHNV and CDR2 is YYDKDF (reference sequence). V lost 0 bases and J 7 bases, leaving 13 bases between the germline ends. The CDR3 here is CATSRDPPGVEQYF. CDR3 sequence (DNA): TGTGCCACCAGCAGAGATCCGCCAGGGGTTGAGCAGTACTTC.

V and J are TRBV6-2 or TRBV6-3 and TRBJ1-4; a weak D match, TRBD1 (5 bases). This CDR3 has 15 amino acids. The germline CDR1 and CDR2 sequences are MNHEY and SVGEGT. V was pared by 0 bases and J by 7 bases, with 12 bases between. The CDR3 loop is CASSYSSRGGEKLFF. In nucleotides, the CDR3 is TGTGCCAGCAGTTACTCGAGTAGGGGAGGTGAAAAACTGTTTTTT.

The chain is built from TRBV11-2 and TRBJ2-7; maybe TRBD2 (5 bases). Trimming left V 3 bases short and J 2 bases short, with 11 bases between. The CDR3 consists of 14 residues. Germline loops: CDR1 SGHAT, CDR2 FQNNGV. Here the CDR3 reads CASSFFEGPYEQYF. Written as DNA, the CDR3 is TGTGCCAGCAGCTTTTTCGAGGGTCCCTACGAGCAGTACTTC.

This clone was detected only a few times. The same CDR3 is also encoded by other DNA sequences in this sample. The chain links TRBV7-2 to TRBJ2-5; D call uncertain. The CDR3 sequence is 11 residues long. In germline, CDR1 is SGHTA, CDR2 FQGNSA. The V and J ends lost 5 bases and 2 bases respectively, with 3 bases between them. CDR3 in amino acids: CASSLQETQYF. CDR3 DNA: TGTGCCAGCAGCCTTCAAGAGACCCAGTACTTC.

The chain has TRBV28 and TRBJ1-3, with a possible D match to TRBD1 (6 bases). V was pared by 5 bases and J by 7 bases, with 12 bases between. In germline, CDR1 is MDHEN, CDR2 SYDVKM. The CDR3 totals 13 residues. The CDR3 DNA reads TGTGCCAGCAGTATAGGGCAGGGGAACACCATATATTTT. Encoded protein: CASSIGQGNTIYF. Complete variable domain (other parts from reference TRBV28 and TRBJ1-3): DVKVTQSSRYLVKRTGEKVFLECVQDMDHENMFWYRQDPGLGLRLIYFSYDVKMKEKGDIPEGYSVSREKKERFSLILESASTNQTSMYLCASSIGQGNTIYFGEGSWLTVV.

The rearrangement uses TRBV25-1 and TRBJ1-2, with D possibly TRBD1 on 5 matching bases. Deletions cut 5 bases from V and 5 bases from J, with 12 bases between. Germline lookup yields CDR1 MGHDK and CDR2 SYGVNS. The CDR3 covers 13 residues. CDR3 protein: CASSIGGGYGYTF. The CDR3 bases are TGTGCCAGCAGTATCGGGGGGGGGTATGGCTACACCTTC.

The sample holds one count of this clone. V usage is TRBV7-2 and J usage is TRBJ2-1, with D hard to call. The CDR3 is 14 amino acids. V was clipped by 1 base and J by 6 bases, with 10 bases between them. The germline V gene encodes CDR1 SGHTA and CDR2 FQGNSA. The CDR3 bases are TGTGCCAGCAGCTTAGGCGGCAGCCTCAATGAGCAGTTCTTC. It codes for CASSLGGSLNEQFF.

The CDR3, as DNA: TGTGCCAGCAGTTTACCCCCTGACAGGGGGACGGTTGAGCGTGAAAAACTGTTTTTT. Protein: CASSLPPDRGTVEREKLFF. The rearrangement links TRBV27 to TRBJ1-4; 9 bases map to TRBD1. This CDR3 comprises 19 residues. V lost 2 bases, J lost 7 bases, and 17 bases stayed unmatched. Germline assignment: CDR1 MNHEY and CDR2 SMNVEV (reference sequence). Based on the CDR3 plus reference TRBV27 and TRBJ1-4, the full variable domain is EAQVTQNPRYLITVTGKKLTVTCSQNMNHEYMSWYRQDPGLGLRQIYYSMNVEVTDKGDVPEGYKVSRKEKRNFPLILESPSPNQTSLYFCASSLPPDRGTVEREKLFFGSGTQLSVL.

CDR3: CAWSPGLAGSGDTQYF. The CDR3 DNA follows: TGTGCCTGGTCTCCGGGACTAGCGGGATCCGGTGATACGCAGTATTTT. The chain is built from TRBV30 and TRBJ2-3, with 13 bases matching TRBD2. Germline V CDR1 and CDR2: GTSNPN, SVGIG (reference sequence). The CDR3 has 16 residues. J lost 6 bases, V lost 5 bases, and 11 bases had no gene match.

The chain carries TRBV7-2 and TRBJ2-3, with 11 bases that match TRBD2. The V gene's germline CDR1 is SGHTA and CDR2 FQGNSA. The V gene end was trimmed by 5 bases and the J gene end by 4 bases; junction bases not matched to a gene: 5. This CDR3 has 15 residues. The CDR3 is CASSPSSGRSDTQYF. The CDR3 DNA sequence: TGTGCCAGCAGCCCCTCTAGCGGGAGGTCAGATACGCAGTATTTT.

V and J are TRBV4-1 and TRBJ1-2; 7 bases match TRBD1. Germline loops: CDR1 MGHRA, CDR2 YSYEKL. V lost 4 bases and J lost 4; bases outside the gene matches: 9. This CDR3 region has 15 residues. In nucleotides, the CDR3 is TGCGCCAGCAGCCCAGGGACAGTTACCACCTATGGCTACACCTTC. Translating it yields CASSPGTVTTYGYTF.

The V call is TRBV2, the J call TRBJ1-5; D is uncertain. With 2 bases removed from V and 3 bases from J, the gap between germline ends came to 14 bases. The germline CDR1 and CDR2 sequences are SNHLY and FYNNEI. This CDR3 contains 16 residues. The CDR3 DNA follows: TGTGCCAGCAGTGAATTACTTAAGGGAGACAATCAGCCCCAGCATTTT. It specifies CASSELLKGDNQPQHF.

This clone was found once. The V gene is TRBV5-4, the J gene TRBJ2-1; D gene unclear. V shed 0 bases and J shed 4 bases, with 11 bases lying between them. CDR1 is SGHNT and CDR2 is YYREEE in the germline V gene (reference sequence). CDR3 size: 15 residues. The CDR3 DNA reads as TGTGCCAGCAGCTTGGGGCCCAGGCCGTACAATGAGCAGTTCTTC. Translating gives CASSLGPRPYNEQFF. Using reference TRBV5-4 and TRBJ2-1 for the parts outside the CDR3, the full variable domain is ETGVTQSPTHLIKTRGQQVTLRCSSQSGHNTVSWYQQALGQGPQFIFQYYREEENGRGNFPPRFSGLQFPNYSSELNVNALELDDSALYLCASSLGPRPYNEQFFGPGTRLTVL.

This clone has only one observation. The V and J genes are TRBV7-9 and TRBJ1-1, with TRBD1 identical over 9 bases. Trimming cost V 5 bases and J 11 bases; bases outside gene matches: 9. CDR1 and CDR2 from the germline V gene are SEHNR and FQNEAQ (reference sequence). This CDR3 is built from 13 residues. The CDR3 nucleotides are TGTGCCAGCAGCATGGGACAGGGCCTGGAGGCTTTCTTT. Residues: CASSMGQGLEAFF.

This chain uses TRBV24-1 with TRBJ2-1; D might be TRBD1 (5 bases). The CDR3 sequence is 11 residues long. Per the germline V gene, CDR1 is KGHDR and CDR2 is SFDVKD. With 6 bases removed from V and 12 bases from J, the gap between germline ends came to 11 bases. The CDR3: CATSRGMAQFF. The CDR3 nucleotides read TGTGCCACCAGTAGGGGAATGGCGCAGTTCTTC.

The V call is TRBV7-9, the J call TRBJ2-3; 8 nucleotides align to TRBD2. Germline CDR1 reads SEHNR; CDR2 reads FQNEAQ (reference sequence). This CDR3 comprises 18 residues. Trimming removed 2 bases from V and 0 bases from J; junction bases left unmatched: 10. The CDR3 nucleotides read TGTGCCAGCAGCTTACTTGGCCGGGGGGGCTGGAGCACAGATACGCAGTATTTT. This sequence encodes CASSLLGRGGWSTDTQYF.

This sequence joins TRBV6-4 and TRBJ2-3, with 8 bases lining up with TRBD2. Germline trimming cut 3 bases from V and 6 bases from J; bases unmatched to any gene: 8. Germline CDR1 reads MRHNA; CDR2 reads SNTAGT. CDR3 length: 15 amino acids. The CDR3 bases are TGTGCCAGCAGTGAGACCGGGACTAGTTCTGATACGCAGTATTTT. Encoded protein: CASSETGTSSDTQYF.

This chain joins TRBV9 and TRBJ2-2; TRBD2 matches 11 bases. Germline trimming cut 4 bases from V and 2 bases from J; bases unmatched to any gene: 16. In germline, CDR1 is SGDLS, CDR2 YYNGEE. This CDR3 is built from 20 residues. The CDR3, as DNA: TGTGCCAGCAGCCGGACGGTGGTAGCGGGGGGGCCAGGAAACACCGGGGAGCTGTTTTTT. The encoded protein is CASSRTVVAGGPGNTGELFF. The full variable domain, rest sourced from reference TRBV9 and TRBJ2-2, is DSGVTQTPKHLITATGQRVTLRCSPRSGDLSVYWYQQSLDQGLQFLIQYYNGEERAKGNILERFSAQQFPDLHSELNLSSLELGDSALYFCASSRTVVAGGPGNTGELFFGEGSRLTVL.

The rearrangement links TRBV7-8 to TRBJ2-3, with 7 bases identical to TRBD1. The V segment lost 5 bases and the J segment 4 bases; nucleotides outside the gene matches: 3. This CDR3 spans 13 amino acids. The germline gives CDR1 SGHVS, CDR2 FQNEAQ. In DNA form, the CDR3 reads TGTGCCAGCAGCCGGGACAGACCAGATACGCAGTATTTT. This sequence encodes CASSRDRPDTQYF.

The chain carries TRBV28 and TRBJ2-3; 10 bases align to TRBD1. CDR1 and CDR2 (germline): MDHEN, SYDVKM. Trimming took 6 bases from V and 3 from J; bases not matched to a gene: 6. The CDR3 contains 15 residues. The CDR3 protein is CASSLRTGGTDTQYF. The CDR3 DNA reads as TGTGCCAGCAGCCTAAGGACAGGGGGGACAGATACGCAGTATTTT.

This clone showed up just once. V usage is TRBV7-8 and J usage is TRBJ2-7; tentatively, D is TRBD1 (5 bases). Trimming took off 5 bases at V and 0 bases at J, with 14 bases between the two ends. Germline lookup yields CDR1 SGHVS and CDR2 FQNEAQ. The CDR3 sequence is 15 residues long. The CDR3 DNA reads TGTGCCAGCAGCAAAAACTCAGGGTCCTCCTACGAGCAGTACTTC. This sequence encodes CASSKNSGSSYEQYF.

This clone has only a few counts. The chain uses TRBV2 and TRBJ1-2; D gene ambiguous. The CDR3 covers 14 residues. Trimming cost V 2 bases and J 4 bases, with 11 bases left between them. Germline V gene sequence: CDR1 SNHLY, CDR2 FYNNEI. The chain's CDR3 is CASSELESIYGYTF. CDR3 nucleotides: TGTGCCAGCAGTGAACTAGAGTCGATCTATGGCTACACCTTC.

The chain employs TRBV12-3 or TRBV12-4 and TRBJ2-2, with D tentatively TRBD1 (6 bases). Trimming stripped 7 bases from V and 4 bases from J, with 10 bases between. The CDR3 covers 13 residues. The CDR3 nucleotides are TGTGCCAGCACTAAAGGGGGCACCGGGGAGCTGTTTTTT. Translation: CASTKGGTGELFF.

This clone was seen only once. The rearrangement joins TRBV5-5 to TRBJ1-3; D is perhaps TRBD1 (6 bases). The CDR3 loop spans 18 amino acids. CDR1 SGHKS and CDR2 YYEKEE come from the germline V gene (reference sequence). V was shortened by 2 bases and J by 0 bases, with 18 bases between the two germline ends. CDR3 sequence reads: CASSLKDRGQISGNTIYF. Here the CDR3 DNA reads TGTGCCAGCAGCTTAAAGGACCGAGGACAGATCTCTGGAAACACCATATATTTT.

The chain has TRBV7-9 and TRBJ1-1; D perhaps matches TRBD1 (5 bases). Germline CDR1 SEHNR, CDR2 FQNEAQ (reference sequence). This CDR3 has 14 amino acids. Trimming took off 4 bases at V and 2 bases at J, with 11 bases between the two ends. In nucleotides, the CDR3 is TGTGCCAGCAGCTGGGGCACTGAAAACACTGAAGCTTTCTTT. Its translation is CASSWGTENTEAFF.

The rearrangement joins TRBV4-2 to TRBJ1-6; TRBD1 aligns across 12 bases. The CDR3 consists of 20 residues. CDR1 LGHNA and CDR2 YNFKEQ come from the germline V gene. V lost 5 bases and J lost 3; bases outside the gene matches: 14. The CDR3 nucleotides read TGTGCCAGCAGCGTACATTCCCGGGACAGGGGGCGAAGCTATAATTCACCCCTCCACTTT. Translated, it gives CASSVHSRDRGRSYNSPLHF.

The rearrangement uses TRBV5-1 and TRBJ1-5; TRBD1 is a possible D gene (6 bases). CDR1 is SGHRS and CDR2 is YFSETQ in the germline V gene. V lost 0 bases to trimming and J lost 4 bases, with 11 bases between them. The CDR3 covers 15 residues. CDR3 loop: CASSLDTGINQPQHF. CDR3 coding DNA: TGCGCCAGCAGCTTGGATACAGGGATTAATCAGCCCCAGCATTTT.

This chain connects TRBV29-1 to TRBJ2-2; the D gene is possibly TRBD2 (6 bases). This CDR3 is built from 13 residues. V lost 5 bases to trimming and J lost 1 base, with 8 bases between them. Germline CDR1 and CDR2: SQVTM and ANQGSEA. The DNA of the CDR3 is TGCAGCGTTCCTAGCGAGAACACCGGGGAGCTGTTTTTT. Translated: CSVPSENTGELFF.

The chain recombines TRBV30 with TRBJ2-7; 15 bases line up with TRBD2. Germline CDR1 and CDR2: GTSNPN and SVGIG (reference sequence). Losses at the gene ends were 0 bases for V and 0 bases for J; bases not matched to a gene: 9. The CDR3 has 19 amino acids. CDR3 sequence: CAWSVRARGLAGGSYEQYF. The CDR3 DNA follows: TGTGCCTGGAGTGTGCGGGCGAGGGGACTAGCGGGGGGCTCCTACGAGCAGTACTTC.

CDR3 in amino acids: CASSQAVSYEQYF. CDR3 coding DNA: TGCGCCAGCAGCCAAGCAGTCTCCTACGAGCAGTACTTC. This chain connects TRBV4-1 to TRBJ2-7; D gene ambiguous. The CDR3 length is 13 residues. The V and J ends lost 1 base and 0 bases respectively, with 4 bases between them. The germline V gene has CDR1 MGHRA and CDR2 YSYEKL.